The 15 T cell receptor beta chains listed next were all sequenced from one sample in a study of T cells in Graves' hyperthyroidism and ophthalmopathy. RNA transcripts served as the template for amplifying TCR beta CDR3 regions. TCR CDR3 regions were first amplified by RT-PCR with HTBI primers. Via MiXCR, TCRdb re-called the multiplex PCR reads, giving one row per CDR3 protein. The sample contains more than 350,000 distinct CDR3 sequences, around 15% of which appear only once. The sample consisted of blood. The receptors were gathered from a woman aged 55-70 years with Graves' ophthalmopathy.

This clonotype appeared many times. This chain connects TRBV28 to TRBJ1-6, with D possibly TRBD1 on 6 matching bases. Trimming pared 7 bases from V and 7 bases from J, leaving 11 bases between. Germline V gene sequence: CDR1 MDHEN, CDR2 SYDVKM. The CDR3 has 13 residues. The CDR3 DNA reads as TGTGCCAGCAATGGGGACAAGAATTCACCCCTCCACTTT. Translation gives CASNGDKNSPLHF.

This clonotype was found many times. The chain uses TRBV5-1 and TRBJ2-3; possibly TRBD1 or TRBD2 for D (5 bases each). This CDR3 spans 15 amino acids. Germline values: CDR1 SGHRS, CDR2 YFSETQ. V was pared by 4 bases and J by 2 bases, with 14 bases between. CDR3 amino acids: CASSHDGTTTDTQYF. CDR3 in DNA: TGCGCCAGCAGCCATGATGGGACCACCACAGATACGCAGTATTTT.

This clonotype was found many times. The rearrangement uses TRBV10-3 and TRBJ2-5, with D possibly being TRBD2 (5 bases). Germline-derived CDR1 and CDR2 are ENHRY and SYGVKD. Trimming took 11 bases from V and 5 from J, leaving 15 bases between them. This CDR3 comprises 12 residues. The CDR3 DNA reads as TGTGCCTCAGCGTATGAGGGCGAGACCCAGTACTTC. Its protein is CASAYEGETQYF.

The V call is TRBV6-1, the J call TRBJ2-5, with D unclear. Trimming shortened V by 10 bases and J by 5 bases, and 17 bases separated the two germline ends. CDR1 is MNHNS and CDR2 is SASEGT in the germline V gene. The CDR3 sequence is 13 residues long. The CDR3 bases are TGTGCCATCCAAAAGTCAGGTGGCGAGACCCAGTACTTC. It translates to CAIQKSGGETQYF.

This clonotype occurred a few times. V is TRBV30 and J is TRBJ1-2; 12 bases align to TRBD1. The V gene end was trimmed by 1 base and the J gene end by 5 bases; junction bases not matched to a gene: 5. The CDR3 loop spans 15 amino acids. Germline V gene data show CDR1 as GTSNPN and CDR2 as SVGIG (reference sequence). CDR3 sequence (DNA): TGTGCCTGGAGTGCGGGGACAGGGGGCCCTTATGGCTACACCTTC. This sequence encodes CAWSAGTGGPYGYTF.

The chain combines TRBV11-3 with TRBJ2-1; the match to TRBD2 covers 7 bases. Germline values: CDR1 SGHNT, CDR2 YENEEA. The CDR3 contains 17 residues. The J segment lost 4 bases and the V segment lost 0 bases, leaving 9 bases of the junction unmatched. CDR3 residues: CASSLEGLGGRYNEQFF. Written as DNA, the CDR3 is TGTGCCAGCAGCTTAGAGGGGTTGGGAGGGAGGTACAATGAGCAGTTCTTC.

The genes are TRBV15 and TRBJ1-1, with D maybe TRBD1 (5 bases). V lost 3 bases and J 5 bases, leaving 10 bases between the germline ends. Per the germline V gene, CDR1 is LNHNV and CDR2 is YYDKDF (reference sequence). The CDR3 spans 13 residues. CDR3 in amino acids: CATSREGRTEAFF. CDR3 nucleotide sequence: TGTGCCACCAGCAGGGAGGGGAGGACTGAAGCTTTCTTT.

Many counts were recorded for this clonotype. The J gene is TRBJ2-2, the V gene TRBV7-3; maybe TRBD1 (6 bases). This CDR3 contains 18 residues. V was cut by 1 base and J by 1 base, with 16 bases left in between. Germline-derived CDR1 and CDR2 are SGHTA and FQGTGA. CDR3 protein: CASSLSPRSRGNTGELFF. DNA for the CDR3: TGTGCCAGCAGCTTAAGCCCCCGGAGCAGGGGGAACACCGGGGAGCTGTTTTTT.

V and J are TRBV6-1 and TRBJ2-3; D possibly corresponds to TRBD1 (6 bases). Trimming removed 1 base from V and 6 bases from J, with 11 bases in between. Per germline, CDR1 MNHNS and CDR2 SASEGT. The CDR3 is 14 amino acids. The CDR3 sequence is CASSEGGQVDTQYF. The CDR3 DNA reads TGTGCCAGCAGTGAAGGGGGGCAGGTTGATACGCAGTATTTT.

This clonotype was seen repeatedly, ten times or more. The rearrangement joins TRBV18 to TRBJ2-5; 7 bases are a match to TRBD1. The CDR3 sequence is 14 residues long. V lost 5 bases and J lost 5; bases outside the gene matches: 8. From germline, CDR1 is KGHSH and CDR2 LQKENI. The CDR3 DNA follows: TGTGCCAGCTCAAGATGGGACAGACAGGAGACCCAGTACTTC. Translation gives CASSRWDRQETQYF.

This clonotype was counted many times. The rearrangement links TRBV6-1 to TRBJ1-1, with no clear D. This CDR3 has 15 residues. V lost 8 bases and J lost 0, with 16 bases in between. CDR1 is MNHNS and CDR2 is SASEGT in the germline V gene. CDR3 DNA: TGTGCCAGCCTATTGAGGAGGACGGTGAACACTGAAGCTTTCTTT. The encoded protein is CASLLRRTVNTEAFF.

In its sample, this clonotype was seen many times. V is TRBV20-1 and J is TRBJ2-1; D remains unclear. V gave up 1 base and J gave up 9 bases, with 7 bases separating them. Per the germline V gene, CDR1 is DFQATT and CDR2 is SNEGSKA (reference sequence). This CDR3 has 11 residues. Written as DNA, the CDR3 is TGCAGTGCTAGAGCCAGATTTGAGCAGTTCTTC. Translating it yields CSARARFEQFF.

A few counts support this clonotype. The chain uses TRBV18 and TRBJ1-3; D is uncertain. V shed 6 bases and J shed 1 base, with 16 bases lying between them. CDR1 and CDR2 (germline): KGHSH, LQKENI. This CDR3 has 16 residues. CDR3 in DNA: TGTGCCAGCTCCCTCACCCACGGATCATCTGGAAACACCATATATTTT. Amino acid sequence: CASSLTHGSSGNTIYF.

This clonotype showed up many times. This chain uses TRBV14 with TRBJ2-7, with D possibly TRBD2 on 6 matching bases. CDR1 and CDR2 from the germline V gene are SGHDN and FVKESK. The CDR3 consists of 15 residues. Trimming took 2 bases from V and 6 from J, leaving 17 bases between them. DNA of the CDR3: TGTGCCAGCAGCCAACGCACCCCGGGGGTGACCGAGCAGTACTTC. This encodes CASSQRTPGVTEQYF.

This clonotype was counted ten times or more. This chain connects TRBV2 to TRBJ1-1; D is uncertain. Germline V lookup: CDR1 SNHLY, CDR2 FYNNEI. The V and J ends lost 2 bases and 0 bases respectively, with 13 bases between them. The CDR3 totals 16 residues. The CDR3 reads CASSELSNTMNTEAFF. CDR3 DNA sequence: TGTGCCAGCAGTGAACTATCCAACACCATGAACACTGAAGCTTTCTTT. The whole variable domain, filled in from reference TRBV2 and TRBJ1-1, reads EPEVTQTPSHQVTQMGQEVILRCVPISNHLYFYWYRQILGQKVEFLVSFYNNEISEKSEIFDDQFSVERPDGSNFTLKIRSTKLEDSAMYFCASSELSNTMNTEAFFGQGTRLTVV.